These 7 T cell receptor beta chains originate from one sample sequenced in a study of shared clonotypes between healthy human individuals. Measured with immunoSEQ multiplex PCR; TCRdb has only the in-frame clones, and not every one. The sample lists just over 2,000,000 clones, 85% to 95% seen once, with more than 0.1% in the top ten. Input material: naive CD4+ T cells sorted from blood. Subset specified: CD45RA+ positively selected. These receptors were obtained from a man aged 18-30 years in good health.

The chain combines TRBV29-1 with TRBJ1-2; 7 positions agree with TRBD1. The J segment lost 8 bases and the V segment lost 5 bases, leaving 5 bases of the junction unmatched. The germline V gene encodes CDR1 SQVTM and CDR2 ANQGSEA. This CDR3 region has 11 residues. In nucleotides, the CDR3 is TGCAGCGTTCAGACAGGGACCGGCTACACCTTC. Its protein is CSVQTGTGYTF.

Comments on this clone: The same CDR3 can be traced to other DNA sequences in this sample. The gene calls are TRBV18 and TRBJ1-6; TRBD1 agrees at 7 bases. The germline V gene has CDR1 KGHSH and CDR2 LQKENI. This CDR3 comprises 14 residues. V was pared by 1 base and J by 8 bases, with 2 bases of the junction left unmatched. The CDR3 nucleotides are TGTGCCAGCTCACCACAGGGGGCGGATTCACCCCTCCACTTT. Residues: CASSPQGADSPLHF.

This clone was picked up one time. The gene calls are TRBV2 and TRBJ1-2, with 9 bases that match TRBD1. The CDR3 covers 13 residues. V lost 6 bases, J lost 7 bases, and 6 bases stayed unmatched. Germline values: CDR1 SNHLY, CDR2 FYNNEI. The DNA of the CDR3 is TGTGCCAGCAGAGAACAGGGGGCCTTTGGCTACACCTTC. It is translated as CASREQGAFGYTF. Looking up the rest from reference TRBV2 and TRBJ1-2 gives the full variable domain: EPEVTQTPSHQVTQMGQEVILRCVPISNHLYFYWYRQILGQKVEFLVSFYNNEISEKSEIFDDQFSVERPDGSNFTLKIRSTKLEDSAMYFCASREQGAFGYTFGSGTRLTVV.

The chain uses TRBV7-2 and TRBJ2-2, with 10 bases fitting TRBD1. CDR1 SGHTA and CDR2 FQGNSA come from the germline V gene. The CDR3 loop spans 16 amino acids. Losses at the gene ends were 2 bases for V and 5 bases for J; bases not matched to a gene: 5. The CDR3 nucleotides read TGTGCCAGCAGCTTAAAAGGGACAGGGGTAACCGGGGAGCTGTTTTTT. This gives the protein CASSLKGTGVTGELFF.

In regard to this clone: This same CDR3 is encoded by further DNA sequences in the sample. This chain uses TRBV18 with TRBJ2-2, with unresolved D. V was cut by 3 bases and J by 2 bases, with 10 bases left in between. This CDR3 region has 15 residues. Germline CDR1 and CDR2: KGHSH and LQKENI. This CDR3 is CASSPRTKNTGELFF. The CDR3, as DNA: TGTGCCAGCTCACCGAGAACTAAAAACACCGGGGAGCTGTTTTTT.

The chain's CDR3 is CASRGIWGGRGEQFF. The CDR3 nucleotides read TGTGCCAGCCGGGGAATATGGGGCGGGAGAGGTGAGCAGTTCTTC. The chain is built from TRBV7-9 and TRBJ2-1; 7 bases match TRBD2. From germline, CDR1 is SEHNR and CDR2 FQNEAQ (reference sequence). The CDR3 sequence is 15 residues long. V was pared by 8 bases and J by 9 bases, with 16 bases of the junction left unmatched.

The chain carries TRBV7-9 and TRBJ1-4; TRBD1 is a possible D gene (6 bases). V lost 5 bases and J 5 bases, leaving 15 bases between the germline ends. Germline loops: CDR1 SEHNR, CDR2 FQNEAQ (reference sequence). The CDR3 totals 15 residues. The chain's CDR3 is CASSVNAGANEKLFF. Here the CDR3 DNA reads TGTGCCAGCAGCGTAAACGCAGGGGCGAATGAAAAACTGTTTTTT.